This TCR beta chain was retrieved from a study of blood T cell repertoires in COVID-19. Study in general: Sources were T cells, B-cell-depleted T cells, or PBMCs; the material itself was cDNA or gDNA.

Assay used: immunoSEQ multiplex PCR; TCRdb lists only in-frame clones, some missing. The sample lists hundreds of thousands of clones, 86% occurring once. CDR1 is LNHNV, CDR2 YYDKDF, per germline (reference sequence). CDR3 size: 14 residues. Trimming pared 2 bases from V and 4 bases from J, leaving 11 bases between. The chain joins TRBV15 to TRBJ1-1, with D tentatively TRBD1 (6 bases). The TCR comes from a woman in her forties or fifties in a cohort exposed to, infected with or recovered from COVID-19 (not recorded which). The sequenced sample consisted of PBMCs or T cells enriched from blood (not recorded which). DNA of the CDR3: TGTGCCACCAGCAGAAACAGGGAGGGCACTGAAGCTTTCTTT. This encodes CATSRNREGTEAFF.